This entry features one T cell receptor beta chain sequence. These data are taken from a study of control samples from healthy donors and cancer patients. The table came from immunoSEQ multiplex PCR; TCRdb's copy has only in-frame clones and leaves some out. The table lists more than 85,000 clones, about nine tenths of them singletons. Per germline, CDR1 SGHRS and CDR2 YFSETQ. The CDR3 is made up of 16 amino acids. V lost 6 bases to trimming and J lost 2 bases, with 18 bases between them. The sequenced sample was blood. The clonotype was recovered from a human donor in good health. The donor label of this sample is uncertain. The chain uses TRBV5-1 and TRBJ2-1, with no clear D. The CDR3 sequence: CASTNDPSIAYNEQFF. The CDR3 DNA is TGCGCCAGCACCAATGACCCTTCGATTGCCTACAATGAGCAGTTCTTC.